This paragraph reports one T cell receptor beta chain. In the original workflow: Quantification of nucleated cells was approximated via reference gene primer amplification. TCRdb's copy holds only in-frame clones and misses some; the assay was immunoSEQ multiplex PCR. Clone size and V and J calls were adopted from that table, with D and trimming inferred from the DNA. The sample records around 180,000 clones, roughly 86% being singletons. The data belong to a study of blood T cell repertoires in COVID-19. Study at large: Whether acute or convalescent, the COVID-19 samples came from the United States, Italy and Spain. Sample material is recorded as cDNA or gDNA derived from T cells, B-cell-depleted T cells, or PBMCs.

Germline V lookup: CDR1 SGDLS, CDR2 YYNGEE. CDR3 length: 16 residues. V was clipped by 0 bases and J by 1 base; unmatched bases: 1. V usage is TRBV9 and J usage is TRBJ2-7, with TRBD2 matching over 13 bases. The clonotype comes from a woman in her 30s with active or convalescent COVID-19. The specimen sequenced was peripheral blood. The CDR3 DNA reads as TGTGCCAGCAGCGTAGGACTAGCGGGAGGTTCCTACGAGCAGTACTTC. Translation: CASSVGLAGGSYEQYF.